This T cell receptor beta chain is from a study of T cell responses to AZD1222 COVID-19 vaccine. On the study more broadly: Second-dose schedules of about 4 or about 12 weeks were combined. Whole-study results and caveats: The donor cohort was predominantly white British with a female majority, and clonal diversity may have been underestimated. Seropositive status at baseline applied to only a handful of AZD1222 recipients. Unmutated regions of variants are reportedly targeted by nearly half of spike-specific TCRs.

The method was immunoSEQ multiplex PCR; TCRdb's version includes in-frame clones alone and lacks a portion of them. The table records over 100,000 clones, 85% to 90% of them present only once. Regarding this clone: Its antigen remains unidentified.

From germline, CDR1 is SGHDT and CDR2 YYEEEE. This CDR3 comprises 13 residues. V dropped 3 bases and J dropped 6 bases, with 13 bases sitting between them. The sequence derives from an adult in good health. The source was peripheral blood, collected on day 0 of AZD1222 vaccination. V usage is TRBV5-6 and J usage is TRBJ2-7; the D is unclear. The CDR3 region is CASSSASVPEQYF. The CDR3 region has the DNA TGTGCCAGCAGCTCCGCGTCAGTGCCCGAGCAGTACTTC.